The entry that follows covers one T cell receptor (beta chain) sequence. These data belong to a study of patients and donors after allogeneic stem cell transplantation. This CDR3 has 15 residues. The ends were cut back, 7 bases at V and 5 bases at J, with 18 bases in the middle. Germline V gene sequence: CDR1 LNHDA, CDR2 SQIVND (reference sequence). From the RT-PCR reads, TCRdb called clonotypes with MiXCR, one entry per CDR3 protein. The data show about a million distinct CDR3 sequences, more than 15% seen once. The rearrangement uses TRBV19 and TRBJ1-3, with D maybe TRBD1 (5 bases). The receptor was isolated from a human donor who was either an allogeneic HSCT recipient or a stem cell or donor lymphocyte infusion donor (not recorded which). It is not recorded whose cells these are; they may come from a transplant donor. The sample taken for sequencing was blood, either unsorted or a sorted T cell fraction (not recorded which). CDR3 sequence: CASNPSQGRRNTIYF. DNA for the CDR3: TGTGCCAGTAACCCATCCCAGGGAAGGAGAAACACCATATATTTT.